This T cell receptor beta chain was recorded in a study of CD8+ T cells in alopecia areata. Across the study: Tofacitinib administration to treated patients was oral, at 5 to 10 mg twice daily.

Overall study findings and caveats: Among the top 100, expanded CD8+ clones, as well as scalp clonality, were significantly decreased by tofacitinib. Higher clonality than in normal scalp was seen in lesional scalp, especially alopecia totalis/universalis.

The authors extracted RNA and reverse transcribed it into cDNA as the sequencing template. Produced via immunoSEQ multiplex PCR; TCRdb's table is partial and in-frame only. The data hold 110,000 to 150,000 clones, with 54% observed a single time. As to this clone: Its antigen remains unknown.

The treatment denotes: oral pan-JAK inhibitor, 5-10 mg twice daily. The researchers isolated CD4+ and CD8+ T cells from PBMCs by sorting. With 11 bases removed from V and 2 bases from J, the gap between germline ends came to 16 bases. Per the germline V gene, CDR1 is SNHLY and CDR2 is FYNNEI. CDR3 size: 14 residues. The clonotype comes from a human donor with alopecia areata. Sequencing was performed on CD8+ T cells sorted from blood, taken at week 4, from a patient treated with tofacitinib. The gene calls are TRBV2 and TRBJ2-1; the D gene could be TRBD1 or TRBD2 (5 bases each). CDR3 bases: TGTGCCGCAGCCGGGACGGGACCCTACAATGAGCAGTTCTTC. It translates to CAAAGTGPYNEQFF.